This TCR beta chain originates from a study of T-cell reconstitution after alpha-beta-depleted transplantation in children. TCRbeta library preparation incorporated unique molecular identifiers. Using its own MiXCR run on the PCR reads, TCRdb lists one record per CDR3 protein. The repertoire has a few hundred thousand distinct CDR3 sequences, about a quarter of them found once; the top ten carry 30% to 40%. The length of the CDR3 is 14 residues. The germline V gene encodes CDR1 DFQATT and CDR2 SNEGSKA (reference sequence). V was clipped by 0 bases and J by 2 bases, with 10 bases between them. The sequence was obtained from a boy less than two years old with Wiskott-Aldrich syndrome, due to receive a stem cell transplant. The specimen comprised PBMCs, sampled before TCRalphabeta/CD19-depleted stem cell transplant. The J gene is TRBJ1-1, the V gene TRBV20-1; D remains unclear. The CDR3 reads CSARDPVLNTEAFF. For the CDR3, the DNA is TGCAGTGCTAGAGATCCGGTTCTAAACACTGAAGCTTTCTTT.